The 21 T cell receptor beta chains below all came from one sample that was sequenced in a study of blood T cells in healthy people across ages. Through a sample-barcoded 5' primer and a J-beta primer mix, a second PCR was run for roughly 7 to 12 cycles. TCRdb re-derived calls from the 5' RACE reads in MiXCR, one entry per CDR3 protein. This table holds approximately 2,000,000 distinct CDR3 sequences, about 39% found once. The source material was blood. These receptors were obtained from a human donor in good health.

The chain carries TRBV27 and TRBJ1-6, with no clear D. The CDR3 contains 12 residues. Trimming removed 3 bases at V and 14 bases at J, with 11 bases between. The V gene's germline CDR1 is MNHEY and CDR2 SMNVEV (reference sequence). CDR3 residues: CASSFIGESLHF. CDR3 bases: TGTGCCAGCAGTTTCATAGGCGAGTCCCTCCACTTT.

Concerning this clonotype: Compared with germline, one end of the junction differs, possibly owing to a read error. The chain recombines TRBV29-1 with TRBJ1-2; no definite D call. The CDR3 covers 11 residues. Germline values: CDR1 SQVTM, CDR2 ANQGSEA. CDR3 loop: CSIEAFKGYTF. The CDR3 nucleotides read TGCAGCATTGAGGCCTTTAAGGGCTACACCTTC.

This clonotype occurred a few times. This chain uses TRBV11-1 with TRBJ2-6; D gene uncertain. This CDR3 contains 16 residues. Germline CDR1 and CDR2: SGHAT and FQDESV (reference sequence). The ends were cut back, 5 bases at V and 0 bases at J, with 11 bases in the middle. CDR3 in DNA: TGTGCCAGCAGCCCCGACGGGCGCTCTGGGGCCAACGTCCTGACTTTC. This sequence encodes CASSPDGRSGANVLTF. The variable domain in full, completed from reference TRBV11-1 and TRBJ2-6, reads EAEVAQSPRYKITEKSQAVAFWCDPISGHATLYWYRQILGQGPELLVQFQDESVVDDSQLPKDRFSAERLKGVDSTLKIQPAELGDSAMYLCASSPDGRSGANVLTFGAGSRLTVL.

CDR3: CASSQRGEGGRDIQYF. CDR3 coding DNA: TGCGCCAGCAGCCAAAGAGGGGAGGGCGGACGGGACATTCAGTACTTC. The chain is built from TRBV4-3 and TRBJ2-4; 7 nucleotides agree with TRBD2. The V segment lost 2 bases and the J segment 8 bases; nucleotides outside the gene matches: 12. Germline CDR1 is LGHNA and CDR2 is YSLEER. The CDR3 is made up of 16 amino acids.

This CDR3 reads CASSLVPSAKNIQYF. The DNA of the CDR3 is TGCGCCAGCAGCTTGGTTCCAAGTGCCAAAAACATTCAGTACTTC. The chain couples TRBV5-1 to TRBJ2-4; D remains ambiguous. V gave up 0 bases and J gave up 1 base, with 8 bases separating them. The length of the CDR3 is 15 residues. Germline V CDR1 and CDR2: SGHRS, YFSETQ.

V usage is TRBV7-2 and J usage is TRBJ2-7; 9 nucleotides match TRBD1. Germline V gene lookup returns CDR1 SGHTA and CDR2 FQGNSA. V lost 3 bases, J lost 2 bases, and 5 bases stayed unmatched. The CDR3 loop spans 15 amino acids. The CDR3 region is CASSFGTGNTYEQYF. CDR3 sequence (DNA): TGTGCCAGCAGCTTTGGGACAGGGAATACCTACGAGCAGTACTTC.

V usage is TRBV6-2 or TRBV6-3 and J usage is TRBJ1-5; D remains ambiguous. V was clipped by 8 bases and J by 7 bases, with 18 bases between them. Germline V gene sequence: CDR1 MNHEY, CDR2 SVGEGT. The CDR3 runs 14 residues. The DNA of the CDR3 is TGTGCCAGCTCGGGCCCCACAAGGAGCCAGCCCCAGCATTTT. Translated: CASSGPTRSQPQHF.

The gene calls are TRBV20-1 and TRBJ2-3, with D possibly being TRBD1 (5 bases). The CDR3 runs to 13 residues. V lost 4 bases and J 5 bases, leaving 13 bases between the germline ends. Germline CDR1 reads DFQATT; CDR2 reads SNEGSKA (reference sequence). CDR3 sequence (DNA): TGCAGTGCTACTCTAGGGGTTGTAGATACGCAGTATTTT. Amino acid sequence: CSATLGVVDTQYF.

Regarding this clonotype: Compared with germline, one end of the junction differs, possibly owing to a read error. V and J are TRBV11-2 and TRBJ2-3; possibly TRBD1 for D (6 bases). Germline CDR1 and CDR2: SGHAT and FQNNGV. The length of the CDR3 is 15 residues. The CDR3 sequence: CASSLVGTHTDTQYF. CDR3 DNA: TGTGCCAGCAGTTTAGTGGGGACACACACAGATACGCAGTATTTT.

J is TRBJ2-1 and V is TRBV6-5, with 7 bases fitting TRBD2. The J segment lost 7 bases and the V segment lost 2 bases, leaving 8 bases of the junction unmatched. Germline-derived CDR1 and CDR2 are MNHEY and SVGAGI. The CDR3 loop spans 15 amino acids. CDR3 sequence reads: CASSYGPRGENEQFF. The CDR3 DNA reads as TGTGCCAGCAGTTACGGCCCCCGGGGGGAAAATGAGCAGTTCTTC.

This clonotype has only a few counts. The J gene is TRBJ2-3, the V gene TRBV7-2, with 9 positions matching TRBD2. V dropped 2 bases and J dropped 4; count of bases not matched to a gene: 7. Germline V gives CDR1 SGHTA, CDR2 FQGNSA. There are 16 residues in the CDR3. Written as DNA, the CDR3 is TGTGCCAGCAGCTTATTTGGTAGCGGGGGCTCAGATACGCAGTATTTT. Amino acids: CASSLFGSGGSDTQYF.

The chain couples TRBV20-1 to TRBJ2-7; TRBD2 is a possible D gene (5 bases). Deletions cut 6 bases from V and 0 bases from J, with 12 bases between. This CDR3 is built from 13 residues. Germline V gives CDR1 DFQATT, CDR2 SNEGSKA (reference sequence). The CDR3 protein is CSAGRATSYEQYF. The CDR3 DNA is TGCAGTGCCGGGCGGGCAACCTCCTACGAGCAGTACTTC.

V gene TRBV20-1 combines with J gene TRBJ1-2; TRBD1 agrees at 7 bases. CDR3 length equals 14 residues. Germline CDR1 is DFQATT and CDR2 is SNEGSKA (reference sequence). V gave up 6 bases and J gave up 8 bases; unmatched junction bases: 15. The CDR3 sequence: CSATSTGTGEGYTF. In DNA form, the CDR3 reads TGCAGTGCCACCTCGACAGGGACCGGCGAGGGCTACACCTTC.

The rearrangement joins TRBV3-1 to TRBJ2-1, with TRBD2 matching over 7 bases. Germline lookup yields CDR1 LGHDT and CDR2 YNNKEL (reference sequence). Trimming removed 5 bases from V and 8 bases from J; junction bases left unmatched: 12. The CDR3 is 15 residues long. The DNA for the CDR3 is TGTGCCAGCAGCTATCTCGGGAGGACGTTCGATGAGCAGTTCTTC. It codes for CASSYLGRTFDEQFF.

The J gene is TRBJ2-1, the V gene TRBV11-2; no reliable D call. Germline CDR1 is SGHAT and CDR2 is FQNNGV. The V end lost 0 bases, the J end lost 8 bases, and 8 bases lay between the germline ends. The CDR3 length is 13 residues. The CDR3 spells CASSLDRWYEQFF. Written as DNA, the CDR3 is TGTGCCAGCAGCTTAGACAGGTGGTATGAGCAGTTCTTC.

This chain links TRBV3-1 with TRBJ2-1; 8 bases fit TRBD1. With V trimmed by 4 bases and J by 7 bases, 9 bases remained unmatched. Germline CDR1 and CDR2: LGHDT and YNNKEL (reference sequence). This CDR3 is 15 amino acids long. CDR3 bases: TGTGCCAGCAGCCCCCGTCGCACAGGGGGGAATGAGCAGTTCTTC. As protein: CASSPRRTGGNEQFF.

The chain recombines TRBV5-5 with TRBJ2-3; TRBD1 matches at 9 bases. V trimming: 3 bases; J trimming: 2 bases; junction bases outside the gene matches: 1. CDR3 length: 14 residues. The V gene's germline CDR1 is SGHKS and CDR2 YYEKEE (reference sequence). The CDR3 coding sequence is TGTGCCAGCAGCTGGGACAGGGACACAGATACGCAGTATTTT. Translating it yields CASSWDRDTDTQYF.

The table lists this clonotype with a count of one. The CDR3: CASSLTDGNNQPQHF. The CDR3 coding sequence is TGTGCCAGCAGCCTCACGGACGGAAACAATCAGCCCCAGCATTTT. This chain links TRBV7-9 with TRBJ1-5; D gene uncertain. Trimming pared 5 bases from V and 3 bases from J, leaving 14 bases between. The germline V gene encodes CDR1 SEHNR and CDR2 FQNEAQ (reference sequence). The CDR3 loop spans 15 amino acids.

The chain has TRBV11-3 and TRBJ2-7, with 11 bases lining up with TRBD2. Germline CDR1 is SGHNT and CDR2 is YENEEA. V shed 4 bases and J 6 bases; nucleotides not matched to a gene: 8. This CDR3 has 15 amino acids. CDR3 sequence: CASSSRLAGGGEQYF. In DNA, the CDR3 is TGTGCCAGCAGCTCCAGGCTAGCGGGGGGCGGCGAGCAGTACTTC.

The V and J genes are TRBV9 and TRBJ2-7; TRBD2 aligns across 8 bases. CDR3 length: 18 residues. CDR1 and CDR2 (germline): SGDLS, YYNGEE. V dropped 5 bases and J dropped 4; count of bases not matched to a gene: 20. The CDR3: CASSPRTSRVAGVYEQYF. In nucleotides, the CDR3 is TGTGCCAGCAGTCCTCGGACTAGCCGAGTGGCGGGGGTATACGAGCAGTACTTC. The variable domain in full, with the rest retrieved from reference TRBV9 and TRBJ2-7, is DSGVTQTPKHLITATGQRVTLRCSPRSGDLSVYWYQQSLDQGLQFLIQYYNGEERAKGNILERFSAQQFPDLHSELNLSSLELGDSALYFCASSPRTSRVAGVYEQYFGPGTRLTVT.

This clonotype was seen more than once but under ten times. The chain couples TRBV7-9 to TRBJ1-1, with D perhaps TRBD1 (5 bases). Germline V gene data show CDR1 as SEHNR and CDR2 as FQNEAQ (reference sequence). The germline V and J ends were trimmed by 4 bases and 6 bases, with 15 bases remaining between them. The CDR3 length is 14 residues. CDR3 bases: TGTGCCAGCAGCTCAAGCGGGGACGGGGCTGAAGCTTTCTTT. It yields the protein CASSSSGDGAEAFF.